Below, 6 T cell receptor beta chains from the same sample are listed, as sequenced in a study of technical replicates of blood from a handful of donors. Measured with immunoSEQ multiplex PCR; TCRdb has only the in-frame clones, and not every one. This table has some 62,000 clones, about 87% appearing once. The specimen was PBMCs. The receptors derive from a human donor in good health. Some clones in this sample may be carry-over from other donors' samples.

The V and J genes are TRBV5-1 and TRBJ1-4; 9 nucleotides line up with TRBD1. V lost 3 bases, J lost 10 bases, and 19 bases stayed unmatched. Germline loops: CDR1 SGHRS, CDR2 YFSETQ. The CDR3 runs to 18 residues. CDR3 DNA sequence: TGCGCCAGCAGCTGGGGGGACAGGGAAGAGGCCGGCCGCGGAAAACTGTTTTTT. Amino acids: CASSWGDREEAGRGKLFF. Drawing the rest from reference TRBV5-1 and TRBJ1-4, the complete variable domain is KAGVTQTPRYLIKTRGQQVTLSCSPISGHRSVSWYQQTPGQGLQFLFEYFSETQRNKGNFPGRFSGRQFSNSRSEMNVSTLELGDSALYLCASSWGDREEAGRGKLFFGSGTQLSVL.

Written as DNA, the CDR3 is TGTGCCAGCAGCTTAGGAAGACAGATTTCACCCCTCCACTTT. The encoded protein is CASSLGRQISPLHF. The chain is built from TRBV7-8 and TRBJ1-6, with D maybe TRBD1 (5 bases). The germline V and J ends were trimmed by 1 base and 9 bases, with 10 bases remaining between them. The V gene's germline CDR1 is SGHVS and CDR2 FQNEAQ. CDR3 length: 14 amino acids.

The rearrangement links TRBV6-5 to TRBJ2-7, with D possibly TRBD2 on 6 matching bases. Germline V gene lookup returns CDR1 MNHEY and CDR2 SVGAGI. CDR3 size: 12 residues. V was shortened by 2 bases and J by 6 bases, with 8 bases between the two germline ends. The CDR3 region has the DNA TGTGCCAGCAGTTACGTGGGGGGCGAGCAGTACTTC. As protein: CASSYVGGEQYF.

The J gene is TRBJ1-2, the V gene TRBV5-1; 9 nucleotides line up with TRBD1. The CDR3 extends over 14 amino acids. Germline-derived CDR1 and CDR2 are SGHRS and YFSETQ. Trimming at V came to 4 bases and at J to 7 bases, leaving 8 bases not matched to a gene. The CDR3 nucleotides read TGCGCCAGCAGCGCCGGGACAGGGAGGGCTGGCTACACCTTC. It is translated as CASSAGTGRAGYTF.

The CDR3 here is CASSLSGRGRVNEQYF. The CDR3 DNA is TGCGCCAGCAGCTTGTCGGGCAGGGGGCGCGTCAACGAGCAGTACTTC. J is TRBJ2-7 and V is TRBV5-1; 8 positions match TRBD1. Losses at the gene ends were 1 base for V and 5 bases for J; bases not matched to a gene: 11. Germline values: CDR1 SGHRS, CDR2 YFSETQ. The CDR3 covers 16 residues.

This chain joins TRBV19 and TRBJ2-1, with TRBD2 matching over 8 bases. After removal of 6 bases from V and 0 bases from J, the junction contained 4 bases not matched to a gene. This CDR3 spans 15 amino acids. Germline-derived CDR1 and CDR2 are LNHDA and SQIVND (reference sequence). CDR3 DNA: TGTGCCAGTAGCCCGCGGGGGGCCTCCTACAATGAGCAGTTCTTC. As protein: CASSPRGASYNEQFF.